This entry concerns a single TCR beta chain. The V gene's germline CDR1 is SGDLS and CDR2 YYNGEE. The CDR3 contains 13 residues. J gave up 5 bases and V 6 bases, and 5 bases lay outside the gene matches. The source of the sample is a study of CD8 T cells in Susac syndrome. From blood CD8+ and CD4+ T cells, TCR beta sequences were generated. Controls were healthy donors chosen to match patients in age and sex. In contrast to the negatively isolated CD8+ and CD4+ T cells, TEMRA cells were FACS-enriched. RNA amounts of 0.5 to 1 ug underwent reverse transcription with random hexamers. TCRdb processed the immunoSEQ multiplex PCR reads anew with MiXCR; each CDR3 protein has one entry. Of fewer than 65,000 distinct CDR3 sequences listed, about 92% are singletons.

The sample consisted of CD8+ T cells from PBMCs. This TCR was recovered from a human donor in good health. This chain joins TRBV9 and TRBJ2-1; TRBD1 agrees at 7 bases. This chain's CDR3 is CASNMGQHNEQFF. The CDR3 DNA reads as TGTGCCAGCAATATGGGACAGCACAATGAGCAGTTCTTC.